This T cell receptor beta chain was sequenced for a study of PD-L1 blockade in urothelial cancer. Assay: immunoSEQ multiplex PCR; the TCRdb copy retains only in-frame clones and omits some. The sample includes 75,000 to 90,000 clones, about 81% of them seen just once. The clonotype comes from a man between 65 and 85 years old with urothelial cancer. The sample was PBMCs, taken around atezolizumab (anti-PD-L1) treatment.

CDR3 protein: CASSLGGVMNTEAFF. DNA for the CDR3: TGTGCCAGCAGCTTAGGGGGGGTAATGAACACTGAAGCTTTCTTT. V usage is TRBV2 and J usage is TRBJ1-1; D perhaps matches TRBD1 (6 bases). The CDR3 consists of 15 residues. Germline values: CDR1 SNHLY, CDR2 FYNNEI. Between the trimmed V and J ends, which lost 6 bases and 0 bases, there was a span of 14 bases.